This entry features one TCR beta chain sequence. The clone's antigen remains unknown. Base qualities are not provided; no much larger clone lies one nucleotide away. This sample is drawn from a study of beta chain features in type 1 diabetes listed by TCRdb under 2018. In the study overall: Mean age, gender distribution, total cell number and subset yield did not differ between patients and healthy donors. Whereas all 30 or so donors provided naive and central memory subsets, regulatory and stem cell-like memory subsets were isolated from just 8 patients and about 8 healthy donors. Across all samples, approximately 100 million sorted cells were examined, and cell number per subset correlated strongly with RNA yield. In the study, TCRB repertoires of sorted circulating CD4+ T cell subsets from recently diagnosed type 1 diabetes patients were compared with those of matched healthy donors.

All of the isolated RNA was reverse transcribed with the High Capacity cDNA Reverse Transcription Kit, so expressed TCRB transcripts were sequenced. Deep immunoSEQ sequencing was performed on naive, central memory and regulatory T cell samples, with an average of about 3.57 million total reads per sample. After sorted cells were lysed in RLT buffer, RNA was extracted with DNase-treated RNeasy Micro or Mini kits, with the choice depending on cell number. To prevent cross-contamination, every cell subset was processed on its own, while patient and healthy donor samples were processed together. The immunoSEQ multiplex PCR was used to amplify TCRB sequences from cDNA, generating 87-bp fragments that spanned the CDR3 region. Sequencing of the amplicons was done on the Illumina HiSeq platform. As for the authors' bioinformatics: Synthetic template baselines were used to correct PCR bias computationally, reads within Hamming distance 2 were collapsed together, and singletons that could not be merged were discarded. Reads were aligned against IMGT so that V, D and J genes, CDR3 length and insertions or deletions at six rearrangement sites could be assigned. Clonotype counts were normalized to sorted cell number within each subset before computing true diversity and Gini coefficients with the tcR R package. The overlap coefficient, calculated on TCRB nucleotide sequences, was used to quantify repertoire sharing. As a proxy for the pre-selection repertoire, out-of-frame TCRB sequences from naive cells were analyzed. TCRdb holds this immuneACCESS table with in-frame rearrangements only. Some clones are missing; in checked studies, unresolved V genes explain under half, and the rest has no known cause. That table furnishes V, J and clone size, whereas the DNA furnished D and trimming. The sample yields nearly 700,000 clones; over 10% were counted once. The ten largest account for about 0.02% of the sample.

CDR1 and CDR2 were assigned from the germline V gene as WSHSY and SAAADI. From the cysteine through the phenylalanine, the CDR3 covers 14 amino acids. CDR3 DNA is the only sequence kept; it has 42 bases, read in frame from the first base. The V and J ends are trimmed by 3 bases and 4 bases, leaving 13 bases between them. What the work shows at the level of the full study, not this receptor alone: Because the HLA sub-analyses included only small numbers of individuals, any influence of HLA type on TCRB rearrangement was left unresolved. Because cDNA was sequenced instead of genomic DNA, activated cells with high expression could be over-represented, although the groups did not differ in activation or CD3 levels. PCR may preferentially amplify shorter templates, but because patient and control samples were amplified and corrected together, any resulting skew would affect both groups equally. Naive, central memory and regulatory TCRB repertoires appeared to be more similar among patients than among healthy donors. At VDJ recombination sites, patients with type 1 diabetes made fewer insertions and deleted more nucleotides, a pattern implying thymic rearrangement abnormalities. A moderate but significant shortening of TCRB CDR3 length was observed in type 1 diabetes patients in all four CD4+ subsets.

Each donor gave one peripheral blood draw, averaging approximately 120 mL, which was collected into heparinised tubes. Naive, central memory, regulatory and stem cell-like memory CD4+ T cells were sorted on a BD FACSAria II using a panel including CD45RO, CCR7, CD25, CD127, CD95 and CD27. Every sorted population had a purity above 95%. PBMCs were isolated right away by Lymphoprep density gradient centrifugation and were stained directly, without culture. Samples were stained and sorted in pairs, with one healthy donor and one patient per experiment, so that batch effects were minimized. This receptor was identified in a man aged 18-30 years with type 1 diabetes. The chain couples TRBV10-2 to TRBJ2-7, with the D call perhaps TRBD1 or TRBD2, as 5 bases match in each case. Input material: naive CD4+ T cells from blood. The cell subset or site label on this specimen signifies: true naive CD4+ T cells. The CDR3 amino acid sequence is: CASSDYGAVYEQYF. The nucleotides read TGCGCCAGCAGTGATTACGGGGCGGTGTACGAGCAGTACTTC.